This entry concerns a single TCR beta chain. This sample is part of a study of molecular identifiers for immune sequencing clone quantification. Germline-derived CDR1 and CDR2 are MNHEY and SMNVEV (reference sequence). This CDR3 has 14 residues. V was shortened by 2 bases and J by 3 bases, with 11 bases between the two germline ends. Sequencing libraries of naive CD8 cells derived from approximately 20,000 to 1,000,000 sorted cells with 10%, 30% or 50% RNA. Both previously described methods and listed TCR primers were employed to make bulk TCR libraries. TCRdb re-called the PCR reads with MiXCR, one entry per CDR3 protein. The table lists about 630,000 distinct CDR3 sequences, about 25% of them singletons.

The clonotype was recovered from a human donor in good health. Some libraries in this study had Jurkat cell RNA spiked in. Sample: naive CD8+ T cells from blood, with Jurkat cell RNA spiked in. Subset denoted: FACS-sorted CD8+CD4-CCR7+CD45RA+ naive T cells. The chain couples TRBV27 to TRBJ2-7, with D perhaps given as TRBD1 or TRBD2 (5 bases each). The CDR3 is CASSLPGPDYEQYF. CDR3 coding DNA: TGTGCCAGCAGTTTACCGGGACCAGACTACGAGCAGTACTTC.